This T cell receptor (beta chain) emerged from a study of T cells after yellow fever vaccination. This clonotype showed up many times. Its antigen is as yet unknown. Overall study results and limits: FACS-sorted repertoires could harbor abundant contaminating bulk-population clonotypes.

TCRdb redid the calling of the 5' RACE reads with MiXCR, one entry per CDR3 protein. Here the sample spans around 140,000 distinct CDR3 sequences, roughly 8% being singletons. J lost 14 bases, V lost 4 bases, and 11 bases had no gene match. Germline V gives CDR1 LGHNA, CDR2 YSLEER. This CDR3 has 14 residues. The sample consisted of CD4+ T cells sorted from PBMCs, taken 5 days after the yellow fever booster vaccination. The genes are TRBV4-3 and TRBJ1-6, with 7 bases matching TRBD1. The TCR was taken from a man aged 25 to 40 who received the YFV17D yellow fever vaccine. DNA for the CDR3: TGCGCCAGCAGCCCCGAGGAGGGGGCCACGGCCCTCCACTTT. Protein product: CASSPEEGATALHF.